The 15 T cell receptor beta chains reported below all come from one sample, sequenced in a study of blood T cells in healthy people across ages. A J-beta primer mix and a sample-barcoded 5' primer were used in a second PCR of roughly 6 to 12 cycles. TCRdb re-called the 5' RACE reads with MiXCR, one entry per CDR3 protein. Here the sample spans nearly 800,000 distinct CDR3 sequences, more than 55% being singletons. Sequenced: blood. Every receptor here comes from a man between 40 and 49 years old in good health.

The CDR3 nucleotides read TGCAGCGGCCACCGACAGGGCTCCTGGACCCAGTACTTC. Protein product: CSGHRQGSWTQYF. V is TRBV29-1 and J is TRBJ2-7; 7 bases are a match to TRBD1. The J call may be incorrect, as the DNA end agrees better with TRBJ2-5. Germline CDR1 SQVTM, CDR2 ANQGSEA. The CDR3 is 13 residues long.

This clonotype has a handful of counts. As DNA, the CDR3 is TGTGCCAGCAGCCGGGGACCCTCAGACGAGCAGTACTTC. It yields the protein CASSRGPSDEQYF. The genes are TRBV7-2 and TRBJ2-7; D possibly uses TRBD1 or TRBD2 (5 bases each). The V gene's germline CDR1 is SGHTA and CDR2 FQGNSA. Trimming pared 5 bases from V and 5 bases from J, leaving 13 bases between. This CDR3 region has 13 residues.

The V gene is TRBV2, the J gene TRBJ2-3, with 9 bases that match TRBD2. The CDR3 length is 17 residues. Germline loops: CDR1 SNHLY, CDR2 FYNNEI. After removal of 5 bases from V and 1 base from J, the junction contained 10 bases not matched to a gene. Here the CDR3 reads CASSREGSGRGTDTQYF. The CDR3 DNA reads TGTGCCAGCAGTCGGGAAGGTAGCGGGAGAGGCACAGATACGCAGTATTTT.

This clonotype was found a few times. CDR3 DNA sequence: TGCAGTGCTAGAGATAGTGACAGGGACGCAGATACGCAGTATTTT. Translated: CSARDSDRDADTQYF. The chain has TRBV20-1 and TRBJ2-3, with 7 bases aligning to TRBD1. The CDR3 extends over 15 amino acids. V shed 0 bases, J shed 4 bases, and the junction held 7 bases outside the gene matches. CDR1 and CDR2 (germline): DFQATT, SNEGSKA (reference sequence).

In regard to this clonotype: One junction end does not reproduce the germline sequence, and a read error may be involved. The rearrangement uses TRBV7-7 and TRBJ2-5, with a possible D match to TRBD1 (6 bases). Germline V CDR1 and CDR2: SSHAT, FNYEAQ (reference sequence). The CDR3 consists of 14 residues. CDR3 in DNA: TGTGCTAGCAGCAAAACAGGGACCCAAGAGACCCAGTACTTC. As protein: CASSKTGTQETQYF.

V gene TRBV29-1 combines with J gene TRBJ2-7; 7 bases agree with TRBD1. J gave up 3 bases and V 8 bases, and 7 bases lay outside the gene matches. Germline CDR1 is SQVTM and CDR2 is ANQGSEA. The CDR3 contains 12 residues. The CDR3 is CSFGTVDYEQYF. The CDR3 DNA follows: TGCAGCTTCGGGACAGTGGACTACGAGCAGTACTTC.

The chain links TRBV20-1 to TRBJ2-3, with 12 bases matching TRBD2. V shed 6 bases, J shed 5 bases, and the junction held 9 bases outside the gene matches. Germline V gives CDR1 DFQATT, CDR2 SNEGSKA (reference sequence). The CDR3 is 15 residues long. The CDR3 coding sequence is TGCAGTGCAACACTAGCGGGAGGAATGGTAGATACGCAGTATTTT. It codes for CSATLAGGMVDTQYF.

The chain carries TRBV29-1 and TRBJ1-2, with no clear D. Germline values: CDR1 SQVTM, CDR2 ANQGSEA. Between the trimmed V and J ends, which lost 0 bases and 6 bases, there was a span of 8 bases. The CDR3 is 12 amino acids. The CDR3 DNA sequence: TGCAGCGTTGAAGAGGCCCGTGATGGCTACACCTTC. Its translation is CSVEEARDGYTF.

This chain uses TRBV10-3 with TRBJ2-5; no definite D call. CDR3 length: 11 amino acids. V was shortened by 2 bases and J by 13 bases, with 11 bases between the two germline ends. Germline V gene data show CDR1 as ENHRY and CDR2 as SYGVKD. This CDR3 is CAISEKAETYF. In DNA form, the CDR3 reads TGTGCCATCAGTGAGAAGGCAGAGACGTACTTC.

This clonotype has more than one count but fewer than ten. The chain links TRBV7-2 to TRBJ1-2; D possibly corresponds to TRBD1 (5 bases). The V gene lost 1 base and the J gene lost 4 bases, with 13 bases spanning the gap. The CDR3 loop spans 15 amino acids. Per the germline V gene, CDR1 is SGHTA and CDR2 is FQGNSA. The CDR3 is CASSLEGLLVYGYTF. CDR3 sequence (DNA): TGTGCCAGCAGCTTAGAGGGACTCTTAGTCTATGGCTACACCTTC.

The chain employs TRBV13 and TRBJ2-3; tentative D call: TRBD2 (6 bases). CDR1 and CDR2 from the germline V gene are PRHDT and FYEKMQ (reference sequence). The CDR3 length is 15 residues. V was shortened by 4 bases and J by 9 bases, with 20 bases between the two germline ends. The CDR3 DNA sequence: TGTGCCAGCAGCTCCCCCGGCGGGACCCAAGACACGCAGTATTTT. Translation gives CASSSPGGTQDTQYF.

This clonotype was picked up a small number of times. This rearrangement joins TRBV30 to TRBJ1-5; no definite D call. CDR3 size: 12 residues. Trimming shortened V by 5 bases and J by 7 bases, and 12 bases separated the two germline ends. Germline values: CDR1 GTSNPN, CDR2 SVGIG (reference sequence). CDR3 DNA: TGTGCCTGGGACACTAAAGGGCAGCCCCAGCATTTT. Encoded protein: CAWDTKGQPQHF.

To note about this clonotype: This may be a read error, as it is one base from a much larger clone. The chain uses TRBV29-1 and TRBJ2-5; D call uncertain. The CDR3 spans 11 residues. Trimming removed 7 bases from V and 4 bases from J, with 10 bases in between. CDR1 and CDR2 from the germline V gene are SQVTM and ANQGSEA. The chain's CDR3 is CSAEWGETQYF. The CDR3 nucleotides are TGCAGCGCTGAGTGGGGAGAGACCCAGTACTTC. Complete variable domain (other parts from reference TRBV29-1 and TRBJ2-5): SAVISQKPSRDICQRGTSLTIQCQVDSQVTMMFWYRQQPGQSLTLIATANQGSEATYESGFVIDKFPISRPNLTFSTLTVSNMSPEDSSIYLCSAEWGETQYFGPGTRLLVL.

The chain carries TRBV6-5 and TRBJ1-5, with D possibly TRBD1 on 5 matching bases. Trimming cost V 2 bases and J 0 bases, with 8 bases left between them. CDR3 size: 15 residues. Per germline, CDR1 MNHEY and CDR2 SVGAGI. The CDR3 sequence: CASSYGAASNQPQHF. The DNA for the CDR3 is TGTGCCAGCAGTTACGGGGCAGCTAGCAATCAGCCCCAGCATTTT.

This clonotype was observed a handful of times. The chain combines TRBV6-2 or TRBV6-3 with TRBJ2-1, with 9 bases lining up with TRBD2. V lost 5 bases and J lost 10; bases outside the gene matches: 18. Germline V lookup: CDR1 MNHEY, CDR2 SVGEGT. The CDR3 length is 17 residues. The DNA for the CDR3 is TGTGCCAGCAGTCCAACCCGAGCGGGAGGCCCTCAGAAGGAGCAGTTCTTC. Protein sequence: CASSPTRAGGPQKEQFF.